This T cell receptor (beta chain) is from a study of shared clonotypes between healthy human individuals. Study results and caveats: Clonotype sharing across donors was expected to vary with sequencing depth.

Germline V gene data show CDR1 as MNHEY and CDR2 as SMNVEV (reference sequence). The CDR3 is 14 amino acids. The V end lost 3 bases, the J end lost 6 bases, and 14 bases lay between the germline ends. The protocol was immunoSEQ multiplex PCR, while the TCRdb copy is restricted to in-frame clones and leaves out a portion. This table holds 850,000 to 1,200,000 clones, more than 60% found once. As concerns this clone: Its antigen is currently unknown.

The chain joins TRBV27 to TRBJ1-2, with unresolved D. What was sequenced was memory CD4+ T cells sorted from blood. This sample's subset: CD45RA-negative fraction. The clonotype originates from a man younger than 35 in good health. The CDR3 DNA reads TGTGCCAGCAGTTTCCGGGCCTCACCGGATGGCTACACCTTC. This encodes CASSFRASPDGYTF.